The clone carrying this TCR beta chain appeared once. Its antigen is unidentified. Primers for the PCR totalled 60 Vbeta and 13 Jbeta. Sequenced by immunoSEQ multiplex PCR; TCRdb stores in-frame clones only, minus some. This sample yields about 40,000 clones, of which roughly 64% are seen a single time; about 17% belongs to the top ten. The data were obtained in a study of cytomegalovirus exposure and HLA in healthy donors. Study outcomes and limitations: In a later analysis, donors in an Asian-associated ancestry cluster reportedly had fewer N-insertions in productive TCRs than the cohort mean. Links to common viral pathogens appeared, in a later analysis, for several of the most significant clusters.

The CDR3 runs 15 residues. Germline CDR1 MGHDK, CDR2 SYGVNS. The sequencing sample was made of PBMCs. This clonotype was sampled from a man between 50 and 59 years old in good health and CMV-seropositive. The chain employs TRBV25-1 and TRBJ2-5, with 7 positions matching TRBD1. The tail of the sequence fits TRBJ2-7 better, so the J call may be wrong. The CDR3 here is CASSESGRGTYEQYF. CDR3 sequence (DNA): TGTGCCAGCAGTGAGAGTGGCAGGGGGACCTACGAGCAGTACTTC.